This paragraph reports one TCR beta chain. The data stem from a study of cytotoxic CD8 clonotypes in ibrutinib-treated CLL. The germline V gene encodes CDR1 MNHNS and CDR2 SASEGT. This CDR3 is 13 amino acids long. V was pared by 5 bases and J by 2 bases, with 10 bases between. Libraries were prepared by immunoSEQ multiplex PCR; TCRdb keeps only in-frame clonotypes and omits some of them. The sample holds roughly 250,000 clones, roughly 74% seen once. The receptor was derived from a human donor with chronic lymphocytic leukemia. Specimen: PBMCs, collected after 24 months of ibrutinib treatment. This chain joins TRBV6-1 and TRBJ2-7; perhaps D is TRBD1 or TRBD2 (6 bases each). CDR3 bases: TGTGCCAGCAGTACGGGGGACACCTACGAGCAGTACTTC. It specifies CASSTGDTYEQYF.